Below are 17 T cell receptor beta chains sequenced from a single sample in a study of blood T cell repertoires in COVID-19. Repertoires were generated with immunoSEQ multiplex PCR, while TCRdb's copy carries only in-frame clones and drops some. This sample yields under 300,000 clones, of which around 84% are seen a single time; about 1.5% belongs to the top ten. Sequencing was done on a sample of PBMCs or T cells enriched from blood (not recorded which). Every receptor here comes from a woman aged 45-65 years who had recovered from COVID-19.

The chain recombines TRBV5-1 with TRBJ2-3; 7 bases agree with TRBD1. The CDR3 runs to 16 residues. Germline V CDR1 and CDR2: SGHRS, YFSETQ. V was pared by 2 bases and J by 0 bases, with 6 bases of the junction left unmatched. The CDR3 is CASSLLQGTSTDTQYF. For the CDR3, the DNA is TGCGCCAGCAGCTTATTACAGGGGACCAGCACAGATACGCAGTATTTT. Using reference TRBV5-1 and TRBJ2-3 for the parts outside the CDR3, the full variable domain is KAGVTQTPRYLIKTRGQQVTLSCSPISGHRSVSWYQQTPGQGLQFLFEYFSETQRNKGNFPGRFSGRQFSNSRSEMNVSTLELGDSALYLCASSLLQGTSTDTQYFGPGTRLTVL.

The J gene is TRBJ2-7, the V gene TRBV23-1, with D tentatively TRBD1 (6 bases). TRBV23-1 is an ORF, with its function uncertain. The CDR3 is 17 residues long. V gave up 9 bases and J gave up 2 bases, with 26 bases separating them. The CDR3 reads CARRTYLGARPPYEQYF. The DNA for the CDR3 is TGCGCCAGACGGACTTACTTGGGGGCCAGACCCCCCTACGAGCAGTACTTC.

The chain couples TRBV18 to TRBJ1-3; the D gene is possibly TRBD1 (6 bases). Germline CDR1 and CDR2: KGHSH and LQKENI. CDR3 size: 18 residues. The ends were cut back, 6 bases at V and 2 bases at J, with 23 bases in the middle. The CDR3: CASSGWTGQQLAGNTIYF. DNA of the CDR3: TGTGCCAGCTCCGGATGGACGGGACAACAATTAGCTGGAAACACCATATATTTT.

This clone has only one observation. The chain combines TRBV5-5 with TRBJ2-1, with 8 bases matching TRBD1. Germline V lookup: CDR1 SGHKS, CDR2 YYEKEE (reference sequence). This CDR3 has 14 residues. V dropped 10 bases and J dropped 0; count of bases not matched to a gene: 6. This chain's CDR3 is CAAGQASSYNEQFF. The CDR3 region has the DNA TGTGCCGCGGGACAGGCTAGCTCCTACAATGAGCAGTTCTTC.

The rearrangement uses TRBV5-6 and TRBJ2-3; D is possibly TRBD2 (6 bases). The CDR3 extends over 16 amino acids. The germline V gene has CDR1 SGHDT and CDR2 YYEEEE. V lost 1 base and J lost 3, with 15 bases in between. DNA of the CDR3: TGTGCCAGCAGCTTGTTTGTGCGGGATCTGACAGATACGCAGTATTTT. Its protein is CASSLFVRDLTDTQYF.

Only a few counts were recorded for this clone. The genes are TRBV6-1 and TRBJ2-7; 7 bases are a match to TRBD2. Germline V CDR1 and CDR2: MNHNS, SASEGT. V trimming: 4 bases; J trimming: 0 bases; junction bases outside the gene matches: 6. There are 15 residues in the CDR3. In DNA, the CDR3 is TGTGCCAGCAGTGTGGAAGGCGGGAGCTCCTACGAGCAGTACTTC. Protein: CASSVEGGSSYEQYF.

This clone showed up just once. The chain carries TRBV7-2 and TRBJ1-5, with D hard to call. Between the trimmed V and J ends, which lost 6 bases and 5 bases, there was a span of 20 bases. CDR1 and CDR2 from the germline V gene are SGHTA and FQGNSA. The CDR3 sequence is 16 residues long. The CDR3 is CASSADGELAYQPQHF. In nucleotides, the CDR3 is TGTGCCAGCAGTGCTGACGGAGAGTTAGCTTATCAGCCCCAGCATTTT. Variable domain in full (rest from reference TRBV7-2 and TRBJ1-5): GAGVSQSPSNKVTEKGKDVELRCDPISGHTALYWYRQSLGQGLEFLIYFQGNSAPDKSGLPSDRFSAERTGGSVSTLTIQRTQQEDSAVYLCASSADGELAYQPQHFGDGTRLSIL.

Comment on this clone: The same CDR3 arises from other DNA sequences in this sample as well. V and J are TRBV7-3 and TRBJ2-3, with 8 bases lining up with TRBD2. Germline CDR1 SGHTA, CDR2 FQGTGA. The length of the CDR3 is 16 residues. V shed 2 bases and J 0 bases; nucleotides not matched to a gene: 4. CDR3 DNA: TGTGCCAGCAGCTTAGGACTAGCCGCTAGCACAGATACGCAGTATTTT. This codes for CASSLGLAASTDTQYF.

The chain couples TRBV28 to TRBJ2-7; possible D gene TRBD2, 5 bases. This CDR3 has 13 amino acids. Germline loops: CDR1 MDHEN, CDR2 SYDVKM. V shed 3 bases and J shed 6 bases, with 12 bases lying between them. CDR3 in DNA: TGTGCCAGCAGTTTTGACAAGAGGGCCGAGCAGTACTTC. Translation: CASSFDKRAEQYF.

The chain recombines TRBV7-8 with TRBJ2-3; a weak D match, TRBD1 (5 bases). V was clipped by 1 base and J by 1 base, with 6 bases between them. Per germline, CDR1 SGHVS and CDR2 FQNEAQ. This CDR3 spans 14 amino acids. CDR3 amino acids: CASSLVRGTDTQYF. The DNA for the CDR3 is TGTGCCAGCAGCTTAGTCAGGGGCACAGATACGCAGTATTTT.

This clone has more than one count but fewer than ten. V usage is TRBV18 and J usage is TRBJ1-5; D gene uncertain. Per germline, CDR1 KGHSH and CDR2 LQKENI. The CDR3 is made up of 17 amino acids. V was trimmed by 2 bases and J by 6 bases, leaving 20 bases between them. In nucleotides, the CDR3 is TGTGCCAGCTCACCAGGAGGAGGAGCCCAGCCGCTTCAGCCCCAGCATTTT. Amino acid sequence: CASSPGGGAQPLQPQHF. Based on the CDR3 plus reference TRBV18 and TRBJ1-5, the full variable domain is NAGVMQNPRHLVRRRGQEARLRCSPMKGHSHVYWYRQLPEEGLKFMVYLQKENIIDESGMPKERFSAEFPKEGPSILRIQQVVRGDSAAYFCASSPGGGAQPLQPQHFGDGTRLSIL.

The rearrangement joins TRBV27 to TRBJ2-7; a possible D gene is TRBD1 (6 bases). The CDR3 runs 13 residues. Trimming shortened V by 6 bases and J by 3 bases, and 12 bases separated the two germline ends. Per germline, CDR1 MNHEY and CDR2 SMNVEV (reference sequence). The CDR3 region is CASSRDTLYEQYF. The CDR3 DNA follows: TGTGCCAGCAGCCGGGACACTCTCTACGAGCAGTACTTC.

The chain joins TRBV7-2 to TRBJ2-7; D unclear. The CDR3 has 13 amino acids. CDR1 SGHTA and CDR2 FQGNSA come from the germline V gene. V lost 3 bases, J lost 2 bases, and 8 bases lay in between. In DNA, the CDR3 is TGTGCCAGCAGCTTGTTTGCAGCCTACGAGCAGTACTTC. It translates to CASSLFAAYEQYF.

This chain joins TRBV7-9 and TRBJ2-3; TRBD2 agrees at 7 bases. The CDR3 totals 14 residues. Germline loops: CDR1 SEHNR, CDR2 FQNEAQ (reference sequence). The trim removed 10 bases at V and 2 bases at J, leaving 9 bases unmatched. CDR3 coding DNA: TGTGCCACCGTCTCTAGCGGAAACACAGATACGCAGTATTTT. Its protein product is CATVSSGNTDTQYF.

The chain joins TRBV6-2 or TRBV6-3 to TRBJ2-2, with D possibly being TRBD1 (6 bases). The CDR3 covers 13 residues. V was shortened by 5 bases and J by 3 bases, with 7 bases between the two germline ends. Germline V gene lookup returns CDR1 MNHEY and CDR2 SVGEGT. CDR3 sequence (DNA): TGTGCCAGCAGTAGGGGGTACACCGGGGAGCTGTTTTTT. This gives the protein CASSRGYTGELFF.

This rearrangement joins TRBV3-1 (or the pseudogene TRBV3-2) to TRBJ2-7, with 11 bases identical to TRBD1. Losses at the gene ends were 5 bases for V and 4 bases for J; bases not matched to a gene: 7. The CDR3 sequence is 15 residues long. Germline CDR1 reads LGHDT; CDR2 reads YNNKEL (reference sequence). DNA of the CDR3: TGTGCCAGCAGCGTAGGACAGGGGGCGTTTTACGAGCAGTACTTC. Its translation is CASSVGQGAFYEQYF.

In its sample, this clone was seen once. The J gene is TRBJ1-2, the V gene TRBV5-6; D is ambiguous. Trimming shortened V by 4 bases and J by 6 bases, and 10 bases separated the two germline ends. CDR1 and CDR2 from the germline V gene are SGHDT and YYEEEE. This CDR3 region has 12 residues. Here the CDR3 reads CASSLFLDGYTF. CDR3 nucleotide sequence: TGTGCCAGCAGCCTATTCCTTGATGGCTACACCTTC.